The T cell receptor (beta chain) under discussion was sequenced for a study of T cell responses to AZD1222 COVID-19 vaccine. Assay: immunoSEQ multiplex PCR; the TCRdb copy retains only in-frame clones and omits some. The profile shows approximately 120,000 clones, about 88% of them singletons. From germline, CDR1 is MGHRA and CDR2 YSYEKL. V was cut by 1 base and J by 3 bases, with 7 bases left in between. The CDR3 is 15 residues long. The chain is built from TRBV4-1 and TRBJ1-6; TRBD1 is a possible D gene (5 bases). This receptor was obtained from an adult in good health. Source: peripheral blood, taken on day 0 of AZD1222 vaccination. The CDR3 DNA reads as TGCGCCAGCAGCCAAGGGGGGAACTATAATTCACCCCTCCACTTT. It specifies CASSQGGNYNSPLHF.